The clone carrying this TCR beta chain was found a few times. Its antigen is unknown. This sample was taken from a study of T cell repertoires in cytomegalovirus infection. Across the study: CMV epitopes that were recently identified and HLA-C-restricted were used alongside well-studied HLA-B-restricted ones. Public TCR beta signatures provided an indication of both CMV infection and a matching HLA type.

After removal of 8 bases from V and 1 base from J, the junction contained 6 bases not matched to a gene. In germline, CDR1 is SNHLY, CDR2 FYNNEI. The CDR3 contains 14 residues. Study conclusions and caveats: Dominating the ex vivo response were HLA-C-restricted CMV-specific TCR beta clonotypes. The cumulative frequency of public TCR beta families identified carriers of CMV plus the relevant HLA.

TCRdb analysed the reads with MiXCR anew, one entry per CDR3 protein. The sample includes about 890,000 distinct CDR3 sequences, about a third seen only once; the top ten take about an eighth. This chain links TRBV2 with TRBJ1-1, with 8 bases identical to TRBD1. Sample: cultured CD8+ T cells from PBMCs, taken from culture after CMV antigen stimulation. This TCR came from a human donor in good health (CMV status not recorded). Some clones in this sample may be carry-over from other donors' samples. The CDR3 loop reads CASHDGQGNTEAFF. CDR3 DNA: TGTGCCAGCCACGACGGACAGGGGAACACTGAAGCTTTCTTT.